The present TCR beta chain was sequenced within a study of cytomegalovirus exposure and HLA in healthy donors. On the study more broadly: About 77 million unique TCRs from HLA-typed donors made up an early data release. Study findings and constraints: Researchers counted around 170 TCR beta chains as cytomegalovirus-associated.

A multiplex PCR was run with 60 Vbeta primers and 13 Jbeta primers. Profiled with immunoSEQ multiplex PCR; TCRdb holds only in-frame clones, not every one. Of nearly 110,000 clones in the sample, 81% were seen once. V was cut by 4 bases and J by 2 bases, with 20 bases left in between. Germline V gene data show CDR1 as MGHRA and CDR2 as YSYEKL. The CDR3 sequence is 17 residues long. On this clone itself: Its antigen is not identified.

This TCR derives from a man aged 25 to 40 in good health and CMV-seronegative. The chain employs TRBV4-1 and TRBJ2-5; a weak D match, TRBD2 (8 bases). The source material was PBMCs. For the CDR3, the DNA is TGCGCCAGCAGCCGCCAAGGGGGCGGGGGGCATCAAGAGACCCAGTACTTC. Protein sequence: CASSRQGGGGHQETQYF.